This T cell receptor (beta chain) is from a study of metastatic and nonmetastatic thyroid tumors. Study conclusions and caveats: Across blood and tumor, TCR beta diversity in malignant thyroid tumors was reportedly significantly higher than in benign nodules.

All patients were treatment-naive before thyroid surgery. This clone has just a few counts. Antigen unknown. Using MiXCR, TCRdb re-called clones from the PCR reads. The repertoire has 46,000 or so clones, roughly 15% of them found once; the top ten carry roughly 22%. Losses at the gene ends were 0 bases for V and 4 bases for J; bases not matched to a gene: 4. The CDR3 consists of 16 residues. From germline, CDR1 is MNHEY and CDR2 SMNVEV (reference sequence). The chain is built from TRBV27 and TRBJ2-3; 10 nucleotides align to TRBD2. The sequenced material came from blood. The clonotype comes from a female donor with papillary thyroid cancer or a benign thyroid nodule (not recorded which). Some clones in this sample may be carry-over from other donors' samples. The CDR3 DNA is TGTGCCAGCAGTTTATCGTCTAGCGGGAGTTCAGATACGCAGTATTTT. Its translation: CASSLSSSGSSDTQYF.